This note documents a single TCR beta chain sequence. Its antigen is currently unknown. These data belong to a study of regulatory T cells in long-lasting Graves disease. Background on the study: To qualify as persistent, Graves' disease required over 5 years of antithyroid drugs with positive TSH receptor antibodies. Findings and limits, study-wide: Relative to new patients (around 1,000), persistent patients exhibited greater sharing of public clonotypes (around 3,000).

This sample's time point: persistent/refractory GD, antithyroid drugs over 5 years with positive TRAb. PBMCs provided the RNA from which the TCR library was made. Arm-PCR of CDR3 regions and iRepertoire HTBI primers were used to build TCR beta libraries. TCRdb independently ran MiXCR on the multiplex PCR reads; one entry per CDR3 protein. The sample carries some 340,000 distinct CDR3 sequences, roughly 24% recorded once. The CDR3 has 13 residues. V dropped 4 bases and J dropped 0 bases, with 9 bases sitting between them. The germline gives CDR1 DFQATT, CDR2 SNEGSKA (reference sequence). The TCR was taken from a woman between 35 and 50 years old with Graves disease. The V and J genes are TRBV20-1 and TRBJ1-1; D uncertain. The material sequenced was peripheral blood mononuclear cells (PBMCs), taken when the disease was refractory, from a patient treated with antithyroid drugs. This CDR3 is CSATHGLNTEAFF. The CDR3 DNA reads as TGCAGTGCTACCCACGGTCTGAACACTGAAGCTTTCTTT.